Listed here are 30 T cell receptor beta chains from one sample, sequenced in a study of T-cell reconstitution after alpha-beta-depleted transplantation in children. A TCRbeta library incorporating unique molecular identifiers was prepared. TCRdb redid the calling of the PCR reads with MiXCR, one entry per CDR3 protein. The table has around 700,000 distinct CDR3 sequences, 10% to 15% seen once; the top ten hold around 0.8%. Sequencing was performed on PBMCs, taken before TCRalphabeta/CD19-depleted stem cell transplant. Receptor source: a girl aged 2 to 10 with congenital amegakaryocytic thrombocytopenia, due to receive a stem cell transplant.

The chain has TRBV5-1 and TRBJ2-3; D is possibly TRBD2 (5 bases). Trimming stripped 0 bases from V and 5 bases from J, with 16 bases between. The length of the CDR3 is 16 residues. Germline assignment: CDR1 SGHRS and CDR2 YFSETQ. The CDR3 bases are TGCGCCAGCAGCTTGGAGGACTCCCGTTCAGGAGATACGCAGTATTTT. Its translation is CASSLEDSRSGDTQYF. The complete variable domain, with remaining parts taken from reference TRBV5-1 and TRBJ2-3, reads KAGVTQTPRYLIKTRGQQVTLSCSPISGHRSVSWYQQTPGQGLQFLFEYFSETQRNKGNFPGRFSGRQFSNSRSEMNVSTLELGDSALYLCASSLEDSRSGDTQYFGPGTRLTVL.

This clonotype was seen a few times. The chain recombines TRBV5-1 with TRBJ2-2; 15 nucleotides align to TRBD2. This CDR3 contains 19 residues. CDR1 and CDR2 from the germline V gene are SGHRS and YFSETQ. J was trimmed by 5 bases and V by 7 bases; bases with no gene match: 15. The CDR3: CASRPGLAGGLSGTGELFF. The CDR3 DNA reads TGCGCCAGCCGGCCCGGACTAGCGGGAGGGCTTTCGGGTACCGGGGAGCTGTTTTTT. The variable domain in full, with the rest retrieved from reference TRBV5-1 and TRBJ2-2, is KAGVTQTPRYLIKTRGQQVTLSCSPISGHRSVSWYQQTPGQGLQFLFEYFSETQRNKGNFPGRFSGRQFSNSRSEMNVSTLELGDSALYLCASRPGLAGGLSGTGELFFGEGSRLTVL.

This clonotype was counted between two and nine times. The V and J genes are TRBV5-1 and TRBJ2-1, with D uncertain. The CDR3 totals 14 residues. Germline V lookup: CDR1 SGHRS, CDR2 YFSETQ. The V gene lost 5 bases and the J gene lost 6 bases, with 15 bases spanning the gap. CDR3 bases: TGCGCCAGCAGACCCCGGGTCGCAACCAATGAGCAGTTCTTC. Protein product: CASRPRVATNEQFF.

The chain is built from TRBV5-1 and TRBJ2-7; D tentatively reads TRBD1 or TRBD2 (5 bases each). CDR1 and CDR2 (germline): SGHRS, YFSETQ. The V gene lost 4 bases and the J gene lost 6 bases, with 11 bases spanning the gap. The CDR3 is 12 amino acids. The CDR3: CASSKGTREQYF. The CDR3 nucleotides read TGCGCCAGCAGCAAAGGGACCCGCGAGCAGTACTTC. Complete variable domain (other parts from reference TRBV5-1 and TRBJ2-7): KAGVTQTPRYLIKTRGQQVTLSCSPISGHRSVSWYQQTPGQGLQFLFEYFSETQRNKGNFPGRFSGRQFSNSRSEMNVSTLELGDSALYLCASSKGTREQYFGPGTRLTVT.

The chain is built from TRBV7-9 and TRBJ2-1, with 9 bases identical to TRBD2. Per germline, CDR1 SEHNR and CDR2 FQNEAQ (reference sequence). This CDR3 has 16 amino acids. The trim removed 1 base at V and 5 bases at J, leaving 6 bases unmatched. The CDR3 coding sequence is TGTGCCAGCAGCTTAGTGGTTAGCGGGAGAGACAATGAGCAGTTCTTC. As protein: CASSLVVSGRDNEQFF.

This clonotype appeared many times. V gene TRBV11-2 combines with J gene TRBJ2-5; D possibly corresponds to TRBD2 (6 bases). Per germline, CDR1 SGHAT and CDR2 FQNNGV. V was cut by 0 bases and J by 5 bases, with 19 bases left in between. The CDR3 is 17 amino acids. The CDR3 region is CASSLDVSGLGLETQYF. The CDR3 bases are TGTGCCAGCAGCTTAGACGTTTCCGGGTTGGGACTGGAGACCCAGTACTTC.

In this sample, this clonotype turned up many times. J is TRBJ2-1 and V is TRBV24-1; 7 positions match TRBD2. Germline V gives CDR1 KGHDR, CDR2 SFDVKD. CDR3 size: 17 residues. V gave up 3 bases and J gave up 9 bases; unmatched junction bases: 16. This chain's CDR3 is CATSDPPLGRTTSEQFF. CDR3 nucleotides: TGTGCCACCAGTGATCCCCCCCTCGGGAGGACAACAAGTGAGCAGTTCTTC.

This clonotype was recorded at least ten times. This chain connects TRBV12-3 or TRBV12-4 to TRBJ2-7, with D possibly matching TRBD2 (5 bases). This CDR3 comprises 13 residues. V shed 8 bases and J shed 1 base, with 12 bases lying between them. The CDR3 DNA reads as TGTGCCAGCGGATCTAGCAGATCCTACGAGCAGTACTTC. It is translated as CASGSSRSYEQYF.

This clonotype was counted ten times or more. The V gene is TRBV5-1, the J gene TRBJ2-2; perhaps TRBD2 as D (5 bases). Germline V CDR1 and CDR2: SGHRS, YFSETQ. The CDR3 length is 14 residues. V was trimmed by 4 bases and J by 1 base, leaving 8 bases between them. The CDR3 region has the DNA TGCGCCAGCAGCACCGGACTGAACACCGGGGAGCTGTTTTTT. Protein: CASSTGLNTGELFF.

The V gene is TRBV14, the J gene TRBJ2-1; D unresolved. This CDR3 has 12 residues. In germline, CDR1 is SGHDN, CDR2 FVKESK. V lost 3 bases to trimming and J lost 9 bases, with 9 bases between them. The CDR3 loop reads CASSHGALEQFF. The CDR3 coding sequence is TGTGCCAGCAGCCACGGAGCTCTTGAGCAGTTCTTC.

This clonotype showed up many times. This chain links TRBV21-1 with TRBJ2-7; the D call in the table, TRBD1, was not verified against the DNA. TRBV21-1 corresponds to a pseudogene. The CDR3 sequence is 14 residues long. CDR3 sequence (DNA): TGTGCCAGCAGCACCCACAGGGTAGCCTACGAGCAGTACTTC. Translation gives CASSTHRVAYEQYF.

This clonotype was seen at least ten times. This chain joins TRBV7-2 and TRBJ2-7, with unresolved D. The CDR3 spans 11 residues. V gave up 6 bases and J gave up 3 bases, with 6 bases separating them. Germline V gives CDR1 SGHTA, CDR2 FQGNSA. The CDR3 region has the DNA TGTGCCAGCAGTTCGATCTACGAGCAGTACTTC. It encodes CASSSIYEQYF.

This clonotype was found a few times. This rearrangement joins TRBV5-1 to TRBJ1-1; D unclear. This CDR3 contains 13 residues. Germline lookup yields CDR1 SGHRS and CDR2 YFSETQ. V lost 4 bases and J lost 8, with 15 bases in between. The CDR3 spells CASSAHNRQEAFF. In nucleotides, the CDR3 is TGCGCCAGCAGCGCCCACAACAGACAAGAAGCTTTCTTT.

This clonotype was detected many times. The J gene is TRBJ2-2, the V gene TRBV5-6; a weak D match, TRBD2 (6 bases). Trimming cost V 4 bases and J 8 bases, with 21 bases left between them. The length of the CDR3 is 16 residues. Germline V gives CDR1 SGHDT, CDR2 YYEEEE. The CDR3 here is CASSPGRGTKIGELFF. The CDR3 bases are TGTGCCAGCAGCCCAGGACGGGGGACCAAAATAGGGGAGCTGTTTTTT.

This clonotype showed up many times. This rearrangement joins TRBV6-5 to TRBJ1-1, with D possibly matching TRBD1 (5 bases). Germline V gives CDR1 MNHEY, CDR2 SVGAGI. This CDR3 has 14 residues. V was shortened by 2 bases and J by 3 bases, with 10 bases between the two germline ends. The CDR3 region has the DNA TGTGCCAGCAGTTACACCCAGGGCGACACTGAAGCTTTCTTT. Translating it yields CASSYTQGDTEAFF.

This clonotype has at least ten counts. The chain recombines TRBV15 with TRBJ2-1, with a tentative D call TRBD2 (5 bases). Trimming removed 9 bases from V and 8 bases from J, with 14 bases in between. CDR3 length equals 12 residues. Per germline, CDR1 LNHNV and CDR2 YYDKDF (reference sequence). The CDR3 DNA reads as TGTGCCACAAGCTCTCTAGCCGATGAGCAGTTCTTC. Translated: CATSSLADEQFF. Drawing the rest from reference TRBV15 and TRBJ2-1, the complete variable domain is DAMVIQNPRYQVTQFGKPVTLSCSQTLNHNVMYWYQQKSSQAPKLLFHYYDKDFNNEADTPDNFQSRRPNTSFCFLDIRSPGLGDTAMYLCATSSLADEQFFGPGTRLTVL.

This clonotype was seen many times. V and J are TRBV5-1 and TRBJ1-3; D unresolved. Germline V gene data show CDR1 as SGHRS and CDR2 as YFSETQ. V lost 4 bases to trimming and J lost 0 bases, with 11 bases between them. The CDR3 is 15 residues long. The CDR3 spells CASSAGRNSGNTIYF. CDR3 sequence (DNA): TGCGCCAGCAGCGCCGGACGGAACTCTGGAAACACCATATATTTT.

There are many counts of this clonotype. The genes are TRBV6-5 and TRBJ2-1; D gene unclear. Trimming pared 7 bases from V and 8 bases from J, leaving 9 bases between. Germline CDR1 MNHEY, CDR2 SVGAGI. The CDR3 covers 11 residues. In DNA, the CDR3 is TGTGCCAGCACCTACTCCCATGAGCAGTTCTTC. It yields the protein CASTYSHEQFF.

This clonotype turned up a few times. The chain carries TRBV4-1 and TRBJ2-7, with D perhaps matching TRBD1 (6 bases). CDR3 length: 14 amino acids. In germline, CDR1 is MGHRA, CDR2 YSYEKL. V dropped 2 bases and J dropped 7 bases, with 15 bases sitting between them. The CDR3 loop reads CASSQPGQALEQYF. The CDR3, as DNA: TGCGCCAGCAGCCAACCGGGACAAGCGCTGGAGCAGTACTTC.

This clonotype has only a few counts. For the CDR3, the DNA is TGCAGCGTTGAAGATCTTAGCCACGAGCAGTACTTC. This translates into CSVEDLSHEQYF. The chain uses TRBV29-1 and TRBJ2-7; no clear D gene. The CDR3 loop spans 12 amino acids. The germline V gene encodes CDR1 SQVTM and CDR2 ANQGSEA. V lost 0 bases and J lost 5, with 8 bases in between.

This clonotype was observed a few times. The chain joins TRBV27 to TRBJ2-7; 8 bases match TRBD2. Losses at the gene ends were 3 bases for V and 4 bases for J; bases not matched to a gene: 8. The CDR3 sequence is 15 residues long. The germline CDR1 and CDR2 sequences are MNHEY and SMNVEV (reference sequence). The CDR3 protein is CASSFASGSLYEQYF. In DNA, the CDR3 is TGTGCCAGCAGTTTCGCAAGCGGGAGTCTTTACGAGCAGTACTTC.

Regarding this clonotype: This may be a read error, as it is one base from a much larger clone. This chain links TRBV20-1 with TRBJ2-3, with D unresolved. Germline CDR1 reads DFQATT; CDR2 reads SNEGSKA (reference sequence). V dropped 3 bases and J dropped 4 bases, with 11 bases sitting between them. The CDR3 is 13 amino acids. This CDR3 is CSARRMYPDTQYF. Here the CDR3 DNA reads TGCAGTGCTAGGAGGATGTATCCAGATACGCAGTATTTT.

This clonotype was counted a few times. DNA of the CDR3: TGTGCCAGCAGCTTAGCGCCCCAGGGGCAGGTGGGTGGCTCTGGGGCCAACGTCCTGACTTTC. Its translation: CASSLAPQGQVGGSGANVLTF. The rearrangement links TRBV7-2 to TRBJ2-6; possible D gene TRBD1, 6 bases. CDR1 and CDR2 (germline): SGHTA, FQGNSA. The CDR3 totals 21 residues. Trimming took 0 bases from V and 0 from J, leaving 21 bases between them.

The table lists this clonotype with many counts. The chain joins TRBV28 to TRBJ2-1; no clear D gene. Trimming pared 1 base from V and 6 bases from J, leaving 7 bases between. This CDR3 region has 13 residues. Germline CDR1 and CDR2: MDHEN and SYDVKM. The DNA for the CDR3 is TGTGCCAGCAGTTTATTTCTAGGCAATGAGCAGTTCTTC. Residues: CASSLFLGNEQFF.

This clonotype was counted at least ten times. The chain employs TRBV27 and TRBJ2-2, with 8 bases aligning to TRBD1. The V gene end was trimmed by 2 bases and the J gene end by 5 bases; junction bases not matched to a gene: 4. Germline V gene lookup returns CDR1 MNHEY and CDR2 SMNVEV (reference sequence). The CDR3 has 15 residues. CDR3 in amino acids: CASSLQGAGTGELFF. DNA for the CDR3: TGTGCCAGCAGTTTACAGGGGGCGGGAACCGGGGAGCTGTTTTTT.

The table lists this clonotype with many counts. The CDR3 DNA follows: TGTGCCAGCAGCGTAGGGACTAGCGGGAGTCAGACCCAGTACTTC. Encoded protein: CASSVGTSGSQTQYF. This rearrangement joins TRBV9 to TRBJ2-5; 13 positions match TRBD2. The CDR3 contains 15 residues. The germline gives CDR1 SGDLS, CDR2 YYNGEE. J lost 6 bases, V lost 0 bases, and 2 bases had no gene match.

This clonotype has a count of ten or more. The chain recombines TRBV7-9 with TRBJ1-3; D gene unclear. The germline CDR1 and CDR2 sequences are SEHNR and FQNEAQ (reference sequence). V dropped 5 bases and J dropped 5 bases, with 16 bases sitting between them. CDR3 size: 15 residues. The CDR3 DNA is TGTGCCAGCAGCCCCAGTAGACAAGCGAGAAACACCATATATTTT. Translated, it gives CASSPSRQARNTIYF.

V is TRBV12-3 or TRBV12-4 and J is TRBJ2-7; 7 positions match TRBD2. The junction had 10 bases not matched to a gene; V was cut back by 8 bases and J by 3 bases. The CDR3 has 14 amino acids. Written as DNA, the CDR3 is TGTGCCAGCGGTACGGGAGGCCTACTCTACGAGCAGTACTTC. The encoded protein is CASGTGGLLYEQYF.

Only a few counts were recorded for this clonotype. The rearrangement joins TRBV11-1 to TRBJ2-4; perhaps TRBD1 as D (6 bases). The CDR3 extends over 18 amino acids. Trimming pared 5 bases from V and 1 base from J, leaving 21 bases between. Germline V gives CDR1 SGHAT, CDR2 FQDESV (reference sequence). In DNA, the CDR3 is TGTGCCAGCAGCCTCAAGACAGGTCCGGGCGTGGCCAAAAACATTCAGTACTTC. Protein product: CASSLKTGPGVAKNIQYF.

As concerns this clonotype: This may be a read error, as it is one base from a much larger clone. The V gene is TRBV20-1, the J gene TRBJ2-1; TRBD2 is a possible D gene (7 bases). The CDR3 has 16 residues. Germline CDR1 DFQATT, CDR2 SNEGSKA (reference sequence). This chain's CDR3 is CCARVPLGGPDNEQFF. In nucleotides, the CDR3 is TGCTGTGCTAGAGTCCCCCTCGGGGGGCCGGACAATGAGCAGTTCTTC.